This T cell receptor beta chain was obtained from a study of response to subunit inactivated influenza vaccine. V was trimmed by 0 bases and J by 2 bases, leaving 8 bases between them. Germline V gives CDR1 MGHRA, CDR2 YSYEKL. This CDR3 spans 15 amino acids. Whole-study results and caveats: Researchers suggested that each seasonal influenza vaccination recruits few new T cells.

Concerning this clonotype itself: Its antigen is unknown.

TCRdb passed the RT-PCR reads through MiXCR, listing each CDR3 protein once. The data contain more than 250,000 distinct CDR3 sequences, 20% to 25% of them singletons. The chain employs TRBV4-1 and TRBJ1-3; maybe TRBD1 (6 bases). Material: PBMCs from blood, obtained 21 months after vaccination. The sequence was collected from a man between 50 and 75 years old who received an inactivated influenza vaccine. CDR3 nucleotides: TGCGCCAGCAGCCAAGACTCAGGGGCTGGAAACACCATATATTTT. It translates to CASSQDSGAGNTIYF.